The 22 T cell receptor beta chains reported below all come from one sample, sequenced in a study of blood T cell repertoires in COVID-19. Generated by immunoSEQ multiplex PCR, the TCRdb table keeps only in-frame clones and is missing some. The sample has more than 150,000 clones; under 90% are singletons. Sequenced material: peripheral blood. These TCRs come from a human donor in a cohort sampled during active COVID-19.

The genes are TRBV6-5 and TRBJ1-2; D gene ambiguous. The CDR3 runs to 11 residues. V was pared by 4 bases and J by 8 bases, with 8 bases between. Germline values: CDR1 MNHEY, CDR2 SVGAGI. The CDR3 region is CASSFGGGYTF. In DNA, the CDR3 is TGTGCCAGCAGTTTCGGCGGCGGCTACACCTTC.

This chain joins TRBV19 and TRBJ2-7, with 10 positions matching TRBD2. CDR1 is LNHDA, CDR2 SQIVND, per germline (reference sequence). This CDR3 is 14 amino acids long. Trimming took 5 bases from V and 9 from J; bases not matched to a gene: 10. Written as DNA, the CDR3 is TGTGCCAGTAGTTCTAGCGGGGGACCTCTACGGCAGTACTTC. It is translated as CASSSSGGPLRQYF.

The chain carries TRBV19 and TRBJ2-2, with a possible D match to TRBD1 (5 bases). The CDR3 contains 16 residues. In germline, CDR1 is LNHDA, CDR2 SQIVND (reference sequence). V shed 1 base and J shed 3 bases, with 12 bases lying between them. CDR3 nucleotide sequence: TGTGCCAGTAGTATAGGCGTGGGGCGCGACACCGGGGAGCTGTTTTTT. Its protein is CASSIGVGRDTGELFF.

The sample holds many counts of this clone. The CDR3 coding sequence is TGCACCAGCAGCCAAGGTCAACTACCTCAAGAGACCCAGTACTTC. Translated: CTSSQGQLPQETQYF. The chain couples TRBV1 to TRBJ2-5; TRBD2, the table's D call, lacks a check against the DNA. TRBV1 is deemed a pseudogene. This CDR3 spans 15 amino acids.

The chain joins TRBV14 to TRBJ2-1; 9 bases are a match to TRBD1. This CDR3 comprises 15 residues. Losses at the gene ends were 6 bases for V and 0 bases for J; bases not matched to a gene: 3. From germline, CDR1 is SGHDN and CDR2 FVKESK. Here the CDR3 reads CASRRQGGSYNEQFF. The CDR3 DNA reads as TGTGCCAGCAGGCGACAGGGGGGCTCCTACAATGAGCAGTTCTTC.

The genes are TRBV6-6 and TRBJ1-1; the D is unclear. CDR1 is MNHNY and CDR2 is SVGAGI in the germline V gene (reference sequence). This CDR3 is built from 11 residues. Trimming shortened V by 6 bases and J by 4 bases, and 6 bases separated the two germline ends. CDR3 region: CASRRVTEAFF. The CDR3 region has the DNA TGTGCCAGCAGGAGGGTCACTGAAGCTTTCTTT.

This sequence joins TRBV5-6 and TRBJ1-4; TRBD1 agrees at 7 bases. The CDR3 spans 14 residues. Trimming took 4 bases from V and 5 from J; bases not matched to a gene: 5. Germline-derived CDR1 and CDR2 are SGHDT and YYEEEE. Here the CDR3 reads CASSAGQWNEKLFF. The DNA of the CDR3 is TGTGCCAGCAGCGCGGGACAGTGGAATGAAAAACTGTTTTTT.

The genes are TRBV19 and TRBJ1-5, with D maybe TRBD1 (6 bases). This CDR3 comprises 15 residues. V dropped 5 bases and J dropped 2 bases, with 13 bases sitting between them. CDR1 is LNHDA, CDR2 SQIVND, per germline (reference sequence). CDR3 protein: CASSLGTQGNQPQHF. In DNA form, the CDR3 reads TGTGCCAGTAGTCTCGGGACACAAGGCAATCAGCCCCAGCATTTT.

The sample holds a few counts of this clone. The chain links TRBV27 to TRBJ1-1, with D maybe TRBD1 (6 bases). The CDR3 sequence is 13 residues long. Germline V CDR1 and CDR2: MNHEY, SMNVEV (reference sequence). The V and J ends lost 6 bases and 1 base respectively, with 9 bases between them. The CDR3 loop reads CASSSTGNTEAFF. The CDR3 DNA sequence: TGTGCCAGCAGCTCGACAGGGAACACTGAAGCTTTCTTT.

The chain combines TRBV2 with TRBJ1-1, with D perhaps TRBD1 (5 bases). The CDR3 runs 15 residues. The V gene's germline CDR1 is SNHLY and CDR2 FYNNEI. Trimming cost V 4 bases and J 1 base, with 13 bases left between them. CDR3 coding DNA: TGTGCCAGCAGTGTTAGGACAACCAAGAACACTGAAGCTTTCTTT. Translation gives CASSVRTTKNTEAFF.

This chain joins TRBV5-3 and TRBJ2-1; D gene uncertain. TRBV5-3 is an ORF, with its function uncertain. V lost 5 bases to trimming and J lost 6 bases, with 9 bases between them. CDR3 length equals 12 residues. CDR3 nucleotides: TGTGCCAGAAGAAAGAGAGGCAATGAGCAGTTCTTC. Encoded protein: CARRKRGNEQFF.

V and J are TRBV27 and TRBJ2-7; tentatively, D is TRBD1 (5 bases). Trimming cost V 4 bases and J 4 bases, with 11 bases left between them. This CDR3 region has 13 residues. Per the germline V gene, CDR1 is MNHEY and CDR2 is SMNVEV (reference sequence). CDR3 coding DNA: TGTGCCAGCAGTTCGACACAGGCTTACGAGCAGTACTTC. Translated, it gives CASSSTQAYEQYF.

There are a few counts of this clone. The chain has TRBV4-2 and TRBJ2-1, with no clear D. Looked up from germline, CDR1 is LGHNA and CDR2 is YNFKEQ. This CDR3 spans 12 amino acids. Trimming took 1 base from V and 7 from J, leaving 5 bases between them. CDR3 in DNA: TGTGCCAGCAGCCAAGTTGTAAATGAGCAGTTCTTC. This codes for CASSQVVNEQFF.

V is TRBV3-1 (or the pseudogene TRBV3-2) and J is TRBJ2-7; the match to TRBD2 covers 14 bases. The CDR3 extends over 15 amino acids. The V gene end was trimmed by 4 bases and the J gene end by 9 bases; junction bases not matched to a gene: 8. In germline, CDR1 is LGHDT, CDR2 YNNKEL (reference sequence). CDR3 bases: TGTGCCAGCAGCCTCGGACTAGCGGGGGGACCCATGCAGTACTTC. This encodes CASSLGLAGGPMQYF.

The V gene is TRBV13, the J gene TRBJ1-6; D possibly corresponds to TRBD1 (6 bases). The CDR3 covers 14 residues. Trimming removed 5 bases from V and 5 bases from J, with 10 bases in between. Germline assignment: CDR1 PRHDT and CDR2 FYEKMQ (reference sequence). The CDR3 is CASSLGQNNSPLHF. The CDR3 DNA is TGTGCCAGCAGCCTCGGACAGAATAATTCACCCCTCCACTTT.

This clone was recorded only once. J is TRBJ1-1 and V is TRBV5-1; tentative D call: TRBD1 (6 bases). The germline V and J ends were trimmed by 4 bases and 1 base, with 11 bases remaining between them. This CDR3 is built from 14 residues. The germline gives CDR1 SGHRS, CDR2 YFSETQ. The DNA of the CDR3 is TGCGCCAGCAGCGGGGGCCAGGGGAACACTGAAGCTTTCTTT. Its translation is CASSGGQGNTEAFF.

The chain couples TRBV4-1 to TRBJ1-1; 7 bases align to TRBD1. Per the germline V gene, CDR1 is MGHRA and CDR2 is YSYEKL. This CDR3 has 16 residues. Trimming removed 1 base from V and 2 bases from J; junction bases left unmatched: 7. This chain's CDR3 is CASSQAWDSSNTEAFF. The CDR3 DNA follows: TGCGCCAGCAGCCAAGCTTGGGACAGTTCCAACACTGAAGCTTTCTTT.

This clone was seen more than once but under ten times. The V gene is TRBV2, the J gene TRBJ1-1; 9 bases match TRBD1. V shed 6 bases and J 9 bases; nucleotides not matched to a gene: 11. Germline CDR1 reads SNHLY; CDR2 reads FYNNEI. The CDR3 is 14 residues long. In DNA form, the CDR3 reads TGTGCCAGCAGGCCTAACTCCGGGACAGGGAAAGCTTTCTTT. Protein sequence: CASRPNSGTGKAFF. The full variable domain, completed using reference TRBV2 and TRBJ1-1, is EPEVTQTPSHQVTQMGQEVILRCVPISNHLYFYWYRQILGQKVEFLVSFYNNEISEKSEIFDDQFSVERPDGSNFTLKIRSTKLEDSAMYFCASRPNSGTGKAFFGQGTRLTVV.

This clone was observed a few times. This rearrangement joins TRBV27 to TRBJ1-2; D gene uncertain. The germline CDR1 and CDR2 sequences are MNHEY and SMNVEV (reference sequence). The CDR3 spans 16 residues. The V end was cut by 3 bases, the J end by 3 bases, with 17 bases between. The CDR3 bases are TGTGCCAGCAGTTTGATGTATAGCGAACGGGACTATGGCTACACCTTC. Encoded protein: CASSLMYSERDYGYTF.

The CDR3 sequence: CSVAGGGNYGYTF. As DNA, the CDR3 is TGCAGCGTTGCCGGGGGAGGTAACTATGGCTACACCTTC. V gene TRBV29-1 combines with J gene TRBJ1-2; tentatively, D is TRBD1 (5 bases). The CDR3 consists of 13 residues. CDR1 and CDR2 from the germline V gene are SQVTM and ANQGSEA. Trimming cost V 4 bases and J 1 base, with 10 bases left between them.

This sequence joins TRBV14 and TRBJ2-2; 7 bases line up with TRBD2. The CDR3 length is 14 residues. Germline V gene data show CDR1 as SGHDN and CDR2 as FVKESK. After removal of 4 bases from V and 5 bases from J, the junction contained 4 bases not matched to a gene. The CDR3 nucleotides read TGTGCCAGCAGCCCGGGGGGAAGTACCGGGGAGCTGTTTTTT. It specifies CASSPGGSTGELFF.

This clone has more than one count but fewer than ten. This chain links TRBV9 with TRBJ2-2, with 12 positions matching TRBD2. Per germline, CDR1 SGDLS and CDR2 YYNGEE. The junction had 2 bases not matched to a gene; V was cut back by 0 bases and J by 2 bases. The CDR3 runs 17 residues. The CDR3 DNA reads TGTGCCAGCAGCGTAGCTAGCGGGGGGGAAAACACCGGGGAGCTGTTTTTT. It translates to CASSVASGGENTGELFF.